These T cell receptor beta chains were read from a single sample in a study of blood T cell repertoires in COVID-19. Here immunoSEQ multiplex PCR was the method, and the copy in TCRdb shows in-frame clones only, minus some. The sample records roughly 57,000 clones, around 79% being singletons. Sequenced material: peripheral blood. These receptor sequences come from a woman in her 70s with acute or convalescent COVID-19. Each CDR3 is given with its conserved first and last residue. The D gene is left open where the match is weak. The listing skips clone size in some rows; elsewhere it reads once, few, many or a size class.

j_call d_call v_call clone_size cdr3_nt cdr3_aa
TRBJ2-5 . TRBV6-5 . TGTGCCAGCAGTTATTTAAAGCGAGAGACCCAGTACTTC CASSYLKRETQYF
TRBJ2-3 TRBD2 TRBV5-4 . TGTGCCAGCAGCTTGGCCCTGACTAGCGGGGGGGGAGATACGCAGTATTTT CASSLALTSGGGDTQYF
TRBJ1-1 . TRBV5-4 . TGTGCCAGCAGTCTGGACTCCCGACGAGCTTTCTTT CASSLDSRRAFF
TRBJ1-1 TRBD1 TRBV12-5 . TGTGCTAGTGGTCTGACAGGGATCACTGAAGCTTTCTTT CASGLTGITEAFF
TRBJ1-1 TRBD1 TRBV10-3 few TGTGCCGTCGACAGGGGGGTGAACACTGAAGCTTTCTTT CAVDRGVNTEAFF
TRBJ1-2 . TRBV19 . TGTGCCAGTAGTAAGGCTGCCGGGTGGGGCTACACCTTC CASSKAAGWGYTF
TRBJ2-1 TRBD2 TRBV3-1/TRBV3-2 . TGTGCCAGCAGCCAACCGACTAGCGGGCCCTACAATGAGCAGTTCTTC CASSQPTSGPYNEQFF
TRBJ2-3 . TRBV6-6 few TGTGCCAGCAGTTACGGGCAGAGCACAGATACGCAGTATTTT CASSYGQSTDTQYF
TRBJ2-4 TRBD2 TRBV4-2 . TGTGCCAGCAGCCAAGCGTGGGGGAGGGACGTCAAAAACATTCAGTACTTC CASSQAWGRDVKNIQYF
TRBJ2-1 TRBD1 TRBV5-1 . TGCGCCAGCAGCTATTGGGGACAGGGGATGGGCAATGAGCAGTTCTTC CASSYWGQGMGNEQFF
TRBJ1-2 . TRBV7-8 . TGTGCCAGCAGCCCCGGGAGCGGCTATGGCTACACCTTC CASSPGSGYGYTF
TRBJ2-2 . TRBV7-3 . TGTGCCAGCAGCTTAACGTCCGGGAACACCGGGGAGCTGTTTTTT CASSLTSGNTGELFF
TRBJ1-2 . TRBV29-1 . TGCAGCGTGGCAACAGGGAAGTCTAACTATGGCTACACCTTC CSVATGKSNYGYTF
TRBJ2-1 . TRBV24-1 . TGTGCCACCAGTGCCCCTCCGTGGGGACAACCCCATGCGGGCAATGAGCAGTTCTTC CATSAPPWGQPHAGNEQFF
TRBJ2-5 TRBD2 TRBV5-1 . TGCGCCAGCAGCTTGGCTAGCGGGGGGGCCGGGGAGACCCAGTACTTC CASSLASGGAGETQYF